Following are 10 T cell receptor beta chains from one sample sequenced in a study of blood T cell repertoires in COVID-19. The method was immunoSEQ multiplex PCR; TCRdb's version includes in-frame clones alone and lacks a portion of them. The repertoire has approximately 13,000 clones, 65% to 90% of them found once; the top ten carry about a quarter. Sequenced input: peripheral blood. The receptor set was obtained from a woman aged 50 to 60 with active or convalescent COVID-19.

The CDR3 spells CASSTQGNEQFF. Here the CDR3 DNA reads TGTGCCAGCAGTACGCAGGGGAATGAGCAGTTCTTC. This chain uses TRBV27 with TRBJ2-1; TRBD1 might be the D (6 bases). Trimming shortened V by 5 bases and J by 7 bases, and 9 bases separated the two germline ends. The length of the CDR3 is 12 residues. The germline V gene has CDR1 MNHEY and CDR2 SMNVEV (reference sequence).

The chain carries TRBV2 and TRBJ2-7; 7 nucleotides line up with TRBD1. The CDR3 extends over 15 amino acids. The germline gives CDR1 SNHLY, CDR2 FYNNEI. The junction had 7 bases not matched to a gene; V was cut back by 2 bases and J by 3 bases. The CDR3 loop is CASSENRGRYYEQYF. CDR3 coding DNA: TGTGCCAGCAGTGAAAATAGGGGGCGATACTACGAGCAGTACTTC.

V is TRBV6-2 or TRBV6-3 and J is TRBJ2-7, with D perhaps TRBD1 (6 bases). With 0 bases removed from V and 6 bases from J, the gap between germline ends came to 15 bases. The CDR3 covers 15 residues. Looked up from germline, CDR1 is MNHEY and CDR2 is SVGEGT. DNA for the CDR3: TGTGCCAGCAGTTACTCGGCCGGGCAGGGGTCCGAGCAGTACTTC. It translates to CASSYSAGQGSEQYF.

The chain's CDR3 is CASSPATSGDYEQYF. The CDR3 nucleotides read TGTGCCAGCAGTCCCGCGACTAGCGGGGATTACGAGCAGTACTTC. V usage is TRBV14 and J usage is TRBJ2-7, with 11 bases aligning to TRBD2. Trimming at V came to 6 bases and at J to 4 bases, leaving 8 bases not matched to a gene. CDR1 is SGHDN and CDR2 is FVKESK in the germline V gene. This CDR3 is 15 amino acids long.

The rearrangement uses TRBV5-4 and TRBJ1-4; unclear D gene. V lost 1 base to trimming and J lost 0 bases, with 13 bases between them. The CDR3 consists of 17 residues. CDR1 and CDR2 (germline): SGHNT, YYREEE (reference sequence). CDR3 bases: TGTGCCAGCAGCTTGCAGTCCAGGCCAACAACTAATGAAAAACTGTTTTTT. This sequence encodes CASSLQSRPTTNEKLFF.

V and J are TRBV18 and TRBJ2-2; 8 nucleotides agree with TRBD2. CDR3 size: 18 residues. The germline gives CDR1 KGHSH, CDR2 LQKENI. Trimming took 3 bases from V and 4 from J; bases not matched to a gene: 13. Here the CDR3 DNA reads TGTGCCAGCTCACCCGAACTAGCGGAGTGGGACATCACCGGGGAGCTGTTTTTT. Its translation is CASSPELAEWDITGELFF. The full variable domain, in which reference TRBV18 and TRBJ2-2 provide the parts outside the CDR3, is NAGVMQNPRHLVRRRGQEARLRCSPMKGHSHVYWYRQLPEEGLKFMVYLQKENIIDESGMPKERFSAEFPKEGPSILRIQQVVRGDSAAYFCASSPELAEWDITGELFFGEGSRLTVL.

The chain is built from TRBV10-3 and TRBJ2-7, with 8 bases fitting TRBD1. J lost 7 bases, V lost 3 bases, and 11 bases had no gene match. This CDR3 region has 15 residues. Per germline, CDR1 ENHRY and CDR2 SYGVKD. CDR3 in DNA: TGTGCCATCAGTGACCCCGGGACAGGTGCGAGGGAGCAGTACTTC. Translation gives CAISDPGTGAREQYF.

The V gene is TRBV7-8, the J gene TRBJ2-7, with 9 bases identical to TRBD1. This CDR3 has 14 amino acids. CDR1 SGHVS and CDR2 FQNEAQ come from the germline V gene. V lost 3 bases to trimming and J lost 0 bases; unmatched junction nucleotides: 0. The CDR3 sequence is CASSLTGGSYEQYF. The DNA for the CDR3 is TGTGCCAGCAGCTTGACAGGGGGCTCCTACGAGCAGTACTTC. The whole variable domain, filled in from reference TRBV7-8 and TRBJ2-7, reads GAGVSQSPRYKVAKRGQDVALRCDPISGHVSLFWYQQALGQGPEFLTYFQNEAQLDKSGLPSDRFFAERPEGSVSTLKIQRTQQEDSAVYLCASSLTGGSYEQYFGPGTRLTVT.

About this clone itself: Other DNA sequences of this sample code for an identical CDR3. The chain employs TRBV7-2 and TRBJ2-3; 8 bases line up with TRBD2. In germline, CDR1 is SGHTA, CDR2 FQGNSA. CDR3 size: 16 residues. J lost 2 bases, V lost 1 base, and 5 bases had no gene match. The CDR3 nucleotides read TGTGCCAGCAGCTTAGGGCTAGCGGGTTCCACAGATACGCAGTATTTT. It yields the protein CASSLGLAGSTDTQYF. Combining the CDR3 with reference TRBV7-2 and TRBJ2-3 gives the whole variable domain GAGVSQSPSNKVTEKGKDVELRCDPISGHTALYWYRQSLGQGLEFLIYFQGNSAPDKSGLPSDRFSAERTGGSVSTLTIQRTQQEDSAVYLCASSLGLAGSTDTQYFGPGTRLTVL.

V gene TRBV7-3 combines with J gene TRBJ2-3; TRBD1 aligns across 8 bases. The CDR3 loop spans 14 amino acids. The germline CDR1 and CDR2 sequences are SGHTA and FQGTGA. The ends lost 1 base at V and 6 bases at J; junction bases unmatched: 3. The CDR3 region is CASSLIQGVDTQYF. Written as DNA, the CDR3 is TGTGCCAGCAGCTTAATACAGGGGGTGGATACGCAGTATTTT.